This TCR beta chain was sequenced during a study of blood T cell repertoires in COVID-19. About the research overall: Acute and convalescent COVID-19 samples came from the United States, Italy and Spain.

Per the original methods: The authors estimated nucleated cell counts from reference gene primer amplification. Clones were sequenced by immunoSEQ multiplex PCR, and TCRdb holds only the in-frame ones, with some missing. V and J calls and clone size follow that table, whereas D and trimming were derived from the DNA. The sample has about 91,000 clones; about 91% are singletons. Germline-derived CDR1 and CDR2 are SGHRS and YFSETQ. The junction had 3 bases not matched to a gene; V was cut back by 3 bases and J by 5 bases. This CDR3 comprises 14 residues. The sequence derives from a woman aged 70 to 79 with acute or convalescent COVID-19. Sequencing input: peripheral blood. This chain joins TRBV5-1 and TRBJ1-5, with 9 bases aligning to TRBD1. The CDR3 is CASSSGQGDQPQHF. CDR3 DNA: TGCGCCAGCAGCTCGGGACAGGGCGATCAGCCCCAGCATTTT.